The 18 T cell receptor beta chains in this list originate from one sample, sequenced in a study of regulatory T cells in long-lasting Graves disease. Time point in this sample: newly diagnosed GD, antithyroid drugs for less than 3 months. Scientists built the TCR library using RNA that was extracted from PBMCs. Sequencing libraries for TCR beta were prepared with iRepertoire HTBI primers and Arm-PCR of CDR3 regions. TCRdb itself ran the multiplex PCR reads through MiXCR, one entry per CDR3 protein. The sample has 350,000 to 500,000 distinct CDR3 sequences; 14% are singletons. The sample also formed part of further work on T cells in Graves' hyperthyroidism and ophthalmopathy.

Sequenced material: peripheral blood mononuclear cells (PBMCs), taken at new diagnosis, from a patient treated with antithyroid drugs. Every receptor here comes from a woman in her forties or fifties with Graves disease.

This clonotype was detected many times. This sequence joins TRBV28 and TRBJ2-5; possibly TRBD1 for D (7 bases). CDR1 MDHEN and CDR2 SYDVKM come from the germline V gene. Trimming took 10 bases from V and 2 from J, leaving 23 bases between them. The CDR3 sequence is 16 residues long. CDR3 region: CATTLGRGVRQETQYF. The CDR3, as DNA: TGTGCCACCACCCTTGGCAGGGGGGTGAGGCAAGAGACCCAGTACTTC.

This clonotype was picked up many times. This rearrangement joins TRBV7-6 to TRBJ2-2; maybe TRBD2 (6 bases). This CDR3 is built from 14 residues. V was cut by 4 bases and J by 2 bases, with 8 bases left in between. Germline CDR1 reads SGHVS; CDR2 reads FNYEAQ. The CDR3 DNA reads TGTGCCAGCAGCTGGAGGGGAAACACCGGGGAGCTGTTTTTT. It encodes CASSWRGNTGELFF.

Ten or more counts support this clonotype. This rearrangement joins TRBV28 to TRBJ1-2; TRBD1 matches 10 bases. V dropped 2 bases and J dropped 0; count of bases not matched to a gene: 3. This CDR3 has 16 residues. Germline values: CDR1 MDHEN, CDR2 SYDVKM. In DNA form, the CDR3 reads TGTGCCAGCAGTTTAGGGACAGGGGTTTCTAACTATGGCTACACCTTC. This gives the protein CASSLGTGVSNYGYTF.

Only a few counts were recorded for this clonotype. The germline gene is not matched at one end of the junction; a read error may be the cause. The chain uses TRBV7-3 and TRBJ2-3; 11 nucleotides line up with TRBD1. Per the germline V gene, CDR1 is SGHTA and CDR2 is FQGTGA. The CDR3 runs 16 residues. The CDR3 DNA follows: TGTACCAGCAGCCAGGCACCGGGACAGGGGGCAGATACGCAGTATTTT. Its translation is CTSSQAPGQGADTQYF.

This clonotype was observed at least ten times. V and J are TRBV20-1 and TRBJ2-7; tentative D call: TRBD2 (6 bases). The ends were cut back, 6 bases at V and 2 bases at J, with 14 bases in the middle. This CDR3 has 13 residues. The germline V gene encodes CDR1 DFQATT and CDR2 SNEGSKA (reference sequence). CDR3 region: CSATGLQAYEQYF. For the CDR3, the DNA is TGCAGTGCAACGGGACTGCAGGCCTACGAGCAGTACTTC.

This clonotype has more than one count but fewer than ten. The chain uses TRBV27 and TRBJ2-7; 7 positions agree with TRBD1. The CDR3 has 16 residues. The V and J ends lost 5 bases and 5 bases, in that order; junction bases with no gene match: 15. Germline V gene sequence: CDR1 MNHEY, CDR2 SMNVEV (reference sequence). CDR3 region: CASSPNLGQWLHEQYF. CDR3 coding DNA: TGTGCCAGCAGTCCGAATCTGGGACAGTGGCTGCACGAGCAGTACTTC.

This clonotype has more than one count but fewer than ten. The chain has TRBV19 and TRBJ2-2; tentatively, D is TRBD1 (5 bases). Trimming took 4 bases from V and 7 from J, leaving 13 bases between them. The CDR3 length is 14 residues. Germline CDR1 LNHDA, CDR2 SQIVND (reference sequence). CDR3 protein: CASSTGSYIGELFF. The CDR3 nucleotides read TGTGCCAGTAGTACAGGGTCCTACATCGGGGAGCTGTTTTTT.

This chain joins TRBV5-1 and TRBJ2-3; the D call may be TRBD1 or TRBD2 (5 bases each). The length of the CDR3 is 14 residues. From germline, CDR1 is SGHRS and CDR2 YFSETQ. Trimming stripped 7 bases from V and 3 bases from J, with 15 bases between. The DNA for the CDR3 is TGCGCCAGCCGCCCTGGGACGGAAACAGATACGCAGTATTTT. Amino acid sequence: CASRPGTETDTQYF.

J is TRBJ2-4 and V is TRBV28; 12 positions agree with TRBD1. The germline V gene has CDR1 MDHEN and CDR2 SYDVKM. This CDR3 contains 19 residues. V shed 4 bases and J 3 bases; nucleotides not matched to a gene: 13. In nucleotides, the CDR3 is TGTGCCAGCAGTTCAGCCGGGACAGGGGGCTTGTTGGTCAAAAACATTCAGTACTTC. It codes for CASSSAGTGGLLVKNIQYF.

The CDR3 sequence: CASSPGSVYNEQFF. The CDR3, as DNA: TGTGCCAGTAGCCCGGGTAGCGTCTACAATGAGCAGTTCTTC. V gene TRBV19 combines with J gene TRBJ2-1; D is perhaps TRBD2 (5 bases). The CDR3 runs to 14 residues. Germline values: CDR1 LNHDA, CDR2 SQIVND (reference sequence). V dropped 6 bases and J dropped 3 bases, with 12 bases sitting between them.

The sample holds many counts of this clonotype. The rearrangement links TRBV30 to TRBJ1-2; possible D gene TRBD1, 5 bases. Germline CDR1 and CDR2: GTSNPN and SVGIG (reference sequence). Trimming took 3 bases from V and 4 from J, leaving 12 bases between them. The CDR3 has 13 residues. This CDR3 reads CAWRSRVGYGYTF. The CDR3 bases are TGTGCCTGGAGGTCCAGGGTAGGCTATGGCTACACCTTC.

This sequence joins TRBV12-3 or TRBV12-4 and TRBJ1-6; no clear D gene. CDR3 length: 14 amino acids. Trimming took off 6 bases at V and 8 bases at J, with 14 bases between the two ends. CDR3 coding DNA: TGTGCCAGCAGCCCCGGGTTCGCGGATTCACCCCTCCACTTT. Its translation: CASSPGFADSPLHF.

At least ten counts were recorded for this clonotype. V gene TRBV6-2 or TRBV6-3 combines with J gene TRBJ1-4, with D hard to call. This CDR3 contains 14 residues. The V end lost 5 bases, the J end lost 7 bases, and 14 bases lay between the germline ends. From germline, CDR1 is MNHEY and CDR2 SVGEGT. In DNA form, the CDR3 reads TGTGCCAGCAGTGTGGGCACCTGGGGTGAAAAACTGTTTTTT. This gives the protein CASSVGTWGEKLFF.

The chain links TRBV4-1 to TRBJ2-5, with 8 bases aligning to TRBD1. With 5 bases clipped from V and 5 bases from J, the junction kept 4 bases outside the gene matches. Germline assignment: CDR1 MGHRA and CDR2 YSYEKL. There are 13 residues in the CDR3. CDR3 bases: TGCGCCAGCAGCAAAAACAGGGGGGAGACCCAGTACTTC. This sequence encodes CASSKNRGETQYF.

The V gene is TRBV2, the J gene TRBJ2-1; 9 positions agree with TRBD2. CDR3 length equals 14 residues. Germline V lookup: CDR1 SNHLY, CDR2 FYNNEI. The V and J ends lost 6 bases and 7 bases, in that order; junction bases with no gene match: 7. In DNA, the CDR3 is TGTGCCAGCAGCGAACTAGCGGGCCGAAATGAGCAGTTCTTC. This codes for CASSELAGRNEQFF.

The sample holds many counts of this clonotype. The rearrangement links TRBV5-1 to TRBJ2-5; a possible D gene is TRBD1 (6 bases). This CDR3 has 15 amino acids. V was shortened by 0 bases and J by 2 bases, with 11 bases between the two germline ends. CDR1 and CDR2 (germline): SGHRS, YFSETQ. The CDR3 sequence: CASSLVGQKQETQYF. The CDR3 nucleotides are TGCGCCAGCAGCTTGGTGGGACAAAAACAAGAGACCCAGTACTTC.

The rearrangement links TRBV27 to TRBJ2-5; weak D call: TRBD2 (6 bases). CDR1 and CDR2 (germline): MNHEY, SMNVEV (reference sequence). Between the trimmed V and J ends, which lost 3 bases and 2 bases, there was a span of 10 bases. The CDR3 is 14 residues long. CDR3 sequence: CASSFNSGQETQYF. CDR3 in DNA: TGTGCCAGCAGTTTCAATAGCGGTCAAGAGACCCAGTACTTC.

The chain joins TRBV28 to TRBJ2-1; D ambiguous. Germline CDR1 reads MDHEN; CDR2 reads SYDVKM. This CDR3 is 13 amino acids long. V gave up 6 bases and J gave up 4 bases, with 10 bases separating them. CDR3 coding DNA: TGTGCCAGCAGCTTCGCCAGTTACAATGAGCAGTTCTTC. This sequence encodes CASSFASYNEQFF. Variable domain in full (rest from reference TRBV28 and TRBJ2-1): DVKVTQSSRYLVKRTGEKVFLECVQDMDHENMFWYRQDPGLGLRLIYFSYDVKMKEKGDIPEGYSVSREKKERFSLILESASTNQTSMYLCASSFASYNEQFFGPGTRLTVL.